This record looks at one T cell receptor (beta chain) sequence and its context. Unmatched junction bases numbered 11, after V lost 1 base and J lost 13 bases. This CDR3 comprises 16 residues. Germline CDR1 reads MDHEN; CDR2 reads SYDVKM. This record belongs to a study of blood T cell repertoires in COVID-19. Study summary: Collection of acute and convalescent COVID-19 samples took place in the United States, Italy and Spain. The cDNA or gDNA used as material had been derived from T cells, B-cell-depleted T cells, or PBMCs.

How the authors handled the data: Using reference gene primer amplification, nucleated cell counts were estimated. Method: immunoSEQ multiplex PCR; TCRdb's copy keeps in-frame clones and lacks some. V and J calls plus clone size are reproduced from that table; the DNA served to infer D and trimming. Among about 200,000 clones listed, about 88% were seen once. The V and J genes are TRBV28 and TRBJ1-6, with 9 nucleotides matching TRBD1. The specimen sequenced was peripheral blood. The sequence was collected from a man aged 18 to 30 with active or convalescent COVID-19. The CDR3 nucleotides read TGTGCCAGCAGTTTATTAAGGTCGGGACAGGGAATTCCCCTCCACTTT. This codes for CASSLLRSGQGIPLHF.